Included here is one TCR beta chain sequence, with context. Participants' reported clinical history set cohort assignment. Germline CDR1 reads SNHLY; CDR2 reads FYNNEI. The CDR3 consists of 12 residues. Deletions cut 0 bases from V and 10 bases from J, with 7 bases between. The protocol was immunoSEQ multiplex PCR, while the TCRdb copy is restricted to in-frame clones and leaves out a portion. Of 150,000 to 200,000 clones listed, roughly 88% were seen once; the top ten hold more than 8.5%. The data belong to a study of blood T cell repertoires in COVID-19. Study information: Samples of COVID-19 (acute and convalescent) were obtained from the United States, Italy and Spain. Sources were T cells, B-cell-depleted T cells, or PBMCs; the material itself was cDNA or gDNA.

The source material was PBMCs or T cells enriched from blood (not recorded which). The TCR was taken from a woman under 30 who had recovered from COVID-19. This chain uses TRBV2 with TRBJ2-1; D uncertain. In DNA form, the CDR3 reads TGTGCCAGCAGTGAAGCGCTTCGGGAGCAGTTCTTC. Protein product: CASSEALREQFF.